One sample yielded the 10 T cell receptor beta chains listed below, sequenced in a study of T cell repertoires in cytomegalovirus infection (dated by TCRdb to between 2018 and 2020). Their specific antigens are unknown. Sequencing took place on an Illumina HiSeq 1500. TCRdb ran its own pipeline on the public reads, namely fastp trimming at Q25 and MiXCR clone calling, and kept in-frame beta chains. A single entry per CDR3 protein holds the most common genes and DNA from its merged rows. The sample profile shows 400,000 to 600,000 distinct CDR3 sequences; 42% of them were found once. Roughly two fifths of the sample lies in the top ten. The treatment or condition label on this specimen signifies: in vitro stimulation with specific CMV peptide epitopes to enrich CMV-specific T cells. The input for sequencing was cultured PBMCs, taken from culture after CMV antigen stimulation. These TCRs come from a human donor in good health (CMV status not recorded). Some clones in this sample may be carry-over from other donors' samples.

This rearrangement joins TRBV7-4 to TRBJ1-5; D perhaps matches TRBD1 (5 bases). The CDR3 length is 12 residues. Germline-derived CDR1 and CDR2 are SGHVT and SQSDAQ. Trimming removed 4 bases at V and 7 bases at J, with 8 bases between. CDR3 residues: CASSWEGQPQHF. CDR3 nucleotides: TGTGCCAGCAGCTGGGAGGGGCAGCCCCAGCATTTT.

Concerning this clonotype itself: The CDR3 carries no conserved terminal phenylalanine or tryptophan, so it likely arises from a read error. The J gene is TRBJ2-5, the V gene TRBV7-9; D remains ambiguous. Germline V lookup: CDR1 SEHNR, CDR2 FQNEAQ (reference sequence). The ends were cut back, 6 bases at V and 3 bases at J, with 11 bases in the middle. CDR3 size: 13 residues. The CDR3 loop is CASRPLSEETQYL. The CDR3 DNA is TGTGCCAGCAGACCTCTCTCGGAAGAGACCCAGTACCTC.

The chain uses TRBV10-3 and TRBJ2-5, with D unresolved. Per germline, CDR1 ENHRY and CDR2 SYGVKD. The CDR3 extends over 14 amino acids. V was cut by 2 bases and J by 5 bases, with 12 bases left in between. CDR3 nucleotides: TGTGCCATCAGTGAGATTGGCTCCGGGGAGACCCAGTACTTC. It specifies CAISEIGSGETQYF.

This rearrangement joins TRBV6-2 or TRBV6-3 to TRBJ1-1; a weak D match, TRBD1 (6 bases). The CDR3 runs 14 residues. Germline CDR1 and CDR2: MNHEY and SVGEGT. The V gene lost 4 bases and the J gene lost 1 base, with 10 bases spanning the gap. The CDR3 bases are TGTGCCAGCAGTTTGCCGGGGGCGAACACTGAAGCTTTCTTT. It translates to CASSLPGANTEAFF.

The chain carries TRBV14 and TRBJ2-1; weak D call: TRBD2 (6 bases). V lost 1 base to trimming and J lost 9 bases, with 13 bases between them. This CDR3 is built from 14 residues. Germline CDR1 reads SGHDN; CDR2 reads FVKESK. CDR3 in DNA: TGTGCCAGCAGCCAAGTGGGACTTGCCGGTGAGCAGTTCTTC. Translation gives CASSQVGLAGEQFF. The variable domain in full, with the rest retrieved from reference TRBV14 and TRBJ2-1, is EAGVTQFPSHSVIEKGQTVTLRCDPISGHDNLYWYRRVMGKEIKFLLHFVKESKQDESGMPNNRFLAERTGGTYSTLKVQPAELEDSGVYFCASSQVGLAGEQFFGPGTRLTVL.

The chain links TRBV25-1 to TRBJ2-5; D is unresolved. Per germline, CDR1 MGHDK and CDR2 SYGVNS. The CDR3 is 14 amino acids. V lost 1 base, J lost 5 bases, and 11 bases lay in between. The CDR3 reads CASSESPDAETQYF. DNA of the CDR3: TGTGCCAGCAGTGAATCTCCCGACGCGGAGACCCAGTACTTC.

This chain connects TRBV19 to TRBJ1-5, with TRBD1 matching 10 bases. The CDR3 has 19 residues. V shed 6 bases, J shed 0 bases, and the junction held 14 bases outside the gene matches. CDR1 and CDR2 from the germline V gene are LNHDA and SQIVND (reference sequence). CDR3 amino acids: CASSTYDRGRIYSNQPQHF. CDR3 nucleotides: TGTGCCAGTAGCACCTACGACAGGGGGCGGATATATAGCAATCAGCCCCAGCATTTT. Full variable domain (missing parts from reference TRBV19 and TRBJ1-5): DGGITQSPKYLFRKEGQNVTLSCEQNLNHDAMYWYRQDPGQGLRLIYYSQIVNDFQKGDIAEGYSVSREKKESFPLTVTSAQKNPTAFYLCASSTYDRGRIYSNQPQHFGDGTRLSIL.

The CDR3 sequence: CSASGRPYSYEQYF. DNA of the CDR3: TGCAGTGCTAGTGGGCGACCCTACTCCTACGAGCAGTACTTC. The chain combines TRBV20-1 with TRBJ2-7; D is unclear. The germline V gene has CDR1 DFQATT and CDR2 SNEGSKA (reference sequence). CDR3 length: 14 amino acids. Trimming took 3 bases from V and 0 from J, leaving 12 bases between them.

This chain links TRBV15 with TRBJ2-5, with a possible D match to TRBD2 (5 bases). This CDR3 is 14 amino acids long. CDR1 and CDR2 (germline): LNHNV, YYDKDF (reference sequence). V lost 3 bases and J lost 4, with 12 bases in between. CDR3 region: CATSRTNGGETQYF. CDR3 DNA sequence: TGTGCCACCAGCAGGACGAATGGAGGAGAGACCCAGTACTTC.

The chain links TRBV28 to TRBJ2-7; unclear D gene. Trimming removed 5 bases from V and 6 bases from J, with 14 bases in between. This CDR3 is built from 13 residues. Germline assignment: CDR1 MDHEN and CDR2 SYDVKM. CDR3 loop: CASSLTRRGEQYF. DNA for the CDR3: TGTGCCAGCAGTCTAACCCGAAGAGGCGAGCAGTACTTC.